This T cell receptor beta chain was sequenced in a study of T cell clonality in common variable immunodeficiency. Findings of the study overall: TCRbeta clonality was increased in CVID versus healthy controls.

Patients and controls were mostly of Caucasian heritage. Germline V gene data show CDR1 as LNHDA and CDR2 as SQIVND (reference sequence). The CDR3 totals 13 residues. The V segment lost 10 bases and the J segment 2 bases; nucleotides outside the gene matches: 8. This clone was recorded at least ten times. Its antigen is as yet unknown. Read coverage stops 3 residues before the CDR3 terminus; the germline J gene supplies the remainder. Here immunoSEQ multiplex PCR was the method, and the copy in TCRdb shows in-frame clones only, minus some. The sample presents tens of thousands of clones, none singletons.

The material sequenced was peripheral blood mononuclear cells. The origin of this receptor is a person between 18 and 75 years old in good health. This chain uses TRBV19 with TRBJ2-7; 7 positions agree with TRBD1. The CDR3 here is CATEDRIAYEQYF. The part of the CDR3 DNA that was read is TGTGCCACGGAGGACAGGATAGCCTACGAG.